The 2 T cell receptor beta chains given below trace back to one sample, sequenced in a study of blood T cell repertoires in COVID-19. Sequencing was performed with immunoSEQ multiplex PCR; in TCRdb, only in-frame clones are kept and a portion is missing. The sample includes roughly 250,000 clones, about three quarters of them seen just once. Source material: peripheral blood. Every receptor here comes from a woman of 80 years or more with acute or convalescent COVID-19.

This clone was counted a few times. The chain combines TRBV5-4 with TRBJ1-3, with D perhaps TRBD1 (5 bases). This CDR3 comprises 15 residues. V dropped 0 bases and J dropped 2 bases, with 9 bases sitting between them. Germline lookup yields CDR1 SGHNT and CDR2 YYREEE (reference sequence). The CDR3: CASSLDRSTGNTIYF. The CDR3 DNA sequence: TGTGCCAGCAGCTTGGACAGGTCGACTGGAAACACCATATATTTT.

This clone was observed a single time. The CDR3 DNA reads TGTGCCAGCAGTGGACAGGGGTACTATGGCTACACCTTC. Its translation is CASSGQGYYGYTF. The rearrangement joins TRBV12-3 or TRBV12-4 to TRBJ1-2, with TRBD1 matching over 9 bases. V dropped 5 bases and J dropped 3; count of bases not matched to a gene: 1. The CDR3 totals 13 residues.